This TCR beta chain appears in the sequencing data of a study of T cells in Graves' hyperthyroidism and ophthalmopathy. Study results and limitations: Ophthalmopathy was identified by the model a median 6.5 months ahead of onset.

RNA transcripts provided the source from which TCR beta CDR3 regions were amplified. A first-round RT-PCR of the TCR CDR3 used the HTBI primer set. TCRdb analysed the multiplex PCR reads with MiXCR anew, one entry per CDR3 protein. The sample has hundreds of thousands of distinct CDR3 sequences, approximately 15% seen once; the top ten hold approximately 13%. This CDR3 region has 15 residues. Germline CDR1 reads LGHDT; CDR2 reads YNNKEL (reference sequence). V was pared by 1 base and J by 3 bases, with 13 bases between. This clonotype has a count of ten or more. Its matching antigen is unknown. The chain joins TRBV3-1 to TRBJ2-7; no clear D gene. Sequenced: blood. This receptor was identified in a woman in her forties or fifties with Graves' ophthalmopathy. The CDR3 loop reads CASSQALASNYEQYF. The CDR3 coding sequence is TGTGCCAGCAGCCAAGCCCTGGCTAGTAACTACGAGCAGTACTTC.